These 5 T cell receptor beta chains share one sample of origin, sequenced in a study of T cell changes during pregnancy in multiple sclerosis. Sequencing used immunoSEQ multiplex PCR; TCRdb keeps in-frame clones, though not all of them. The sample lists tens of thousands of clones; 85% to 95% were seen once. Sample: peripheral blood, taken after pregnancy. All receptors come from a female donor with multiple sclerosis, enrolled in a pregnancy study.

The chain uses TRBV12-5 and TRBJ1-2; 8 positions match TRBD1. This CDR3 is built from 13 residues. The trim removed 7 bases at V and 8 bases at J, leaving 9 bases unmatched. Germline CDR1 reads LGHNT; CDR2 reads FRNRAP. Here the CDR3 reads CASALDRGYGYTF. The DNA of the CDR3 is TGTGCTAGTGCCCTCGACAGGGGCTACGGCTACACCTTC.

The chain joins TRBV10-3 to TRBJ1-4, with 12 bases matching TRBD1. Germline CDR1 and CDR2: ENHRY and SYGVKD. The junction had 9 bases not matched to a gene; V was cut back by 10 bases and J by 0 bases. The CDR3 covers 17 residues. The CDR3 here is CASRPGQGAATNEKLFF. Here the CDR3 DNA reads TGTGCCAGCAGACCGGGACAGGGGGCTGCAACTAATGAAAAACTGTTTTTT.

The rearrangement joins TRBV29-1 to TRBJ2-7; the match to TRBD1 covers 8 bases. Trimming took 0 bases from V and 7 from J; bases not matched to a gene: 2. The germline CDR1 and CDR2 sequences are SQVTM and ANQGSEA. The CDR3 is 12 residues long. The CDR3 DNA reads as TGCAGCGTTGAAGATAACAGGGGGGAGCAGTACTTC. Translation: CSVEDNRGEQYF.

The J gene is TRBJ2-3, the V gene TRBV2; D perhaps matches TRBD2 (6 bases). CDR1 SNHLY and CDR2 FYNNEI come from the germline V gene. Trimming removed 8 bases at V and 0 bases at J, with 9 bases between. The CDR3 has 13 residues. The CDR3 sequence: CASGRESTDTQYF. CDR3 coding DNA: TGTGCCAGCGGACGGGAGAGCACAGATACGCAGTATTTT. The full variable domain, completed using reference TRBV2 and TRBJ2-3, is EPEVTQTPSHQVTQMGQEVILRCVPISNHLYFYWYRQILGQKVEFLVSFYNNEISEKSEIFDDQFSVERPDGSNFTLKIRSTKLEDSAMYFCASGRESTDTQYFGPGTRLTVL.

The CDR3 is CASSYFAGDTDTQYF. In DNA form, the CDR3 reads TGTGCCAGCAGTTACTTTGCAGGGGACACAGATACGCAGTATTTT. V gene TRBV6-5 combines with J gene TRBJ2-3, with a tentative D call TRBD1 (6 bases). From germline, CDR1 is MNHEY and CDR2 SVGAGI. Trimming left V 1 base short and J 2 bases short, with 10 bases between. This CDR3 has 15 amino acids.